This T cell receptor beta chain was sequenced in a study of cytomegalovirus exposure and HLA in healthy donors. In the study overall: A data release that came early held tens of millions of unique TCRs from HLA-typed donors.

Points on this clone: Antigen: not known.

The PCR contained 60 Vbeta and 13 Jbeta primers. TCRdb keeps only in-frame clones here, not all; method: immunoSEQ multiplex PCR. Of tens of thousands of clones listed, roughly 75% were seen once; the top ten hold 0.85% to 1.3%. General study points: After further analysis at a later stage, roughly 15,000 TCR beta sequences were associated with HLA alleles at 0.05 false discovery rate.

Germline V gene lookup returns CDR1 SGHVS and CDR2 FQNEAQ. The CDR3 contains 17 residues. V was pared by 5 bases and J by 4 bases, with 11 bases of the junction left unmatched. The genes are TRBV7-8 and TRBJ1-2; 12 bases line up with TRBD1. The TCR comes from a male donor in good health and CMV-seronegative. Sequences were obtained from PBMCs. The CDR3 nucleotides are TGTGCCAGCAGCGCCATCGGGACAGGGGGCGCGACCTATGGCTACACCTTC. It specifies CASSAIGTGGATYGYTF. The full variable domain, with the rest looked up from reference TRBV7-8 and TRBJ1-2, is GAGVSQSPRYKVAKRGQDVALRCDPISGHVSLFWYQQALGQGPEFLTYFQNEAQLDKSGLPSDRFFAERPEGSVSTLKIQRTQQEDSAVYLCASSAIGTGGATYGYTFGSGTRLTVV.